The source of this TCR beta chain is a study of T cell responses to AZD1222 COVID-19 vaccine. Germline CDR1 is KGHDR and CDR2 is SFDVKD. Between the trimmed V and J ends, which lost 4 bases and 4 bases, there was a span of 9 bases. This CDR3 has 13 residues. The method was immunoSEQ multiplex PCR; TCRdb's version includes in-frame clones alone and lacks a portion of them. The top ten clones hold over 4% of a sample with roughly 120,000 clones, 80% to 95% of them seen once. The chain joins TRBV24-1 to TRBJ1-2; a possible D gene is TRBD1 (5 bases). This sequence was found in an adult who received the MenACWY meningococcal vaccine as a control. The starting material was peripheral blood, obtained 28 days after the second dose of the MenACWY control vaccine. The CDR3 loop is CATSDRDSYGYTF. The CDR3 bases are TGTGCCACCAGTGACAGGGACTCCTATGGCTACACCTTC.